The clone carrying this T cell receptor beta chain was seen a single time. This CDR3 contains 12 residues. Trimming removed 5 bases at V and 5 bases at J, with 9 bases between. Germline-derived CDR1 and CDR2 are LNHDA and SQIVND (reference sequence). This table comes from immunoSEQ multiplex PCR, and its TCRdb copy is limited to in-frame clones, with some not included. This table holds fewer than 400,000 clones, over 65% found once. The data stem from a study of shared clonotypes between healthy human individuals. This chain connects TRBV19 to TRBJ2-5; D uncertain. The receptor's source is a man aged 25-45 years in good health. Sequencing was done on a sample of memory CD4+ T cells sorted from blood. Subset meaning: CD45RA-negative fraction. Here the CDR3 reads CASSSPQETQYF. As DNA, the CDR3 is TGTGCCAGTAGTTCTCCCCAGGAGACCCAGTACTTC. Filled out from reference TRBV19 and TRBJ2-5, the complete variable domain reads DGGITQSPKYLFRKEGQNVTLSCEQNLNHDAMYWYRQDPGQGLRLIYYSQIVNDFQKGDIAEGYSVSREKKESFPLTVTSAQKNPTAFYLCASSSPQETQYFGPGTRLLVL.